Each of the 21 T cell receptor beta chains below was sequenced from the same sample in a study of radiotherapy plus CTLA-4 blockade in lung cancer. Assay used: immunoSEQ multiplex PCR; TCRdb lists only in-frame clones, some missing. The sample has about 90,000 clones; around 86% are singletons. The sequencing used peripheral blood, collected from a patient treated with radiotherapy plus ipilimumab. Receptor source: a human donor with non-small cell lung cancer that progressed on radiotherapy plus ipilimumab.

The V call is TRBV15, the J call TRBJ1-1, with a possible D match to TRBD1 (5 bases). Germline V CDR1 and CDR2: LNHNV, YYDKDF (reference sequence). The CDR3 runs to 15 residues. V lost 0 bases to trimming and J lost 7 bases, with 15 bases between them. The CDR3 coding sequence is TGTGCCACCAGCAGAGATCCGGGGGTTATAGGTGAAGCTTTCTTT. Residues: CATSRDPGVIGEAFF.

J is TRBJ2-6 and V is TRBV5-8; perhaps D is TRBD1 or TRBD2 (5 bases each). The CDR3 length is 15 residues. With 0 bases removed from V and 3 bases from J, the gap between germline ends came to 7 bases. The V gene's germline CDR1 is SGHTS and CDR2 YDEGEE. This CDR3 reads CASSLAGLGANVLTF. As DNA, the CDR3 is TGTGCCAGCAGCTTGGCGGGGCTTGGGGCCAACGTCCTGACTTTC.

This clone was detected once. The CDR3 sequence: CASSLSGGVTEAFF. The CDR3 DNA reads TGTGCCAGCAGCCTTAGTGGGGGTGTGACTGAAGCTTTCTTT. The V gene is TRBV9, the J gene TRBJ1-1; D is possibly TRBD1 (5 bases). The length of the CDR3 is 14 residues. Deletions cut 4 bases from V and 5 bases from J, with 15 bases between. Germline V CDR1 and CDR2: SGDLS, YYNGEE.

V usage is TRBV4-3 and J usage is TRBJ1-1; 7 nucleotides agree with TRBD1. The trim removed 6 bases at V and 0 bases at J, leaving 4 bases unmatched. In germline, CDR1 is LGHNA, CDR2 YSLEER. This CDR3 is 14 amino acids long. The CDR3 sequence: CASRLTGMNTEAFF. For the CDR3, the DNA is TGCGCCAGCAGATTGACAGGGATGAACACTGAAGCTTTCTTT.

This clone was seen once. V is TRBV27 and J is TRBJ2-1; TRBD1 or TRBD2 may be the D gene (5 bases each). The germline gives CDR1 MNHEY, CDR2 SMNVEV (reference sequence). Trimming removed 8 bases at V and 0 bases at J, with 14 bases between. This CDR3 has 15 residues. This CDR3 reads CASAFGASSYNEQFF. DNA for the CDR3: TGTGCCAGCGCTTTCGGGGCGAGCTCCTACAATGAGCAGTTCTTC.

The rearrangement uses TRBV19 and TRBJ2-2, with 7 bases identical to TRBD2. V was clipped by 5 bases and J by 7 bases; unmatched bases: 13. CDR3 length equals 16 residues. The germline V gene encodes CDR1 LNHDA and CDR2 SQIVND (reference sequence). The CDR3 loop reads CASSPPELAFGGELFF. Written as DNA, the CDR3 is TGTGCCAGTAGTCCCCCCGAACTAGCGTTCGGCGGGGAGCTGTTTTTT.

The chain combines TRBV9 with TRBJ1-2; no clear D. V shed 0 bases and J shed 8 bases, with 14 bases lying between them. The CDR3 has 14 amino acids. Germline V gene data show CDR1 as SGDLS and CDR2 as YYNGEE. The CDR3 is CASSVGAEARGYTF. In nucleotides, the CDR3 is TGTGCCAGCAGCGTAGGGGCGGAGGCGAGAGGCTACACCTTC. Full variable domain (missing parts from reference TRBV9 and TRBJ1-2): DSGVTQTPKHLITATGQRVTLRCSPRSGDLSVYWYQQSLDQGLQFLIQYYNGEERAKGNILERFSAQQFPDLHSELNLSSLELGDSALYFCASSVGAEARGYTFGSGTRLTVV.

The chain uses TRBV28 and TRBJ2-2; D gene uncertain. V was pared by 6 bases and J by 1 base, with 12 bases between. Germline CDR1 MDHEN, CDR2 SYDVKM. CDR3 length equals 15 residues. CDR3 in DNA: TGTGCCAGCAGCCTTCTGGACCGGAACACCGGGGAGCTGTTTTTT. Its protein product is CASSLLDRNTGELFF.

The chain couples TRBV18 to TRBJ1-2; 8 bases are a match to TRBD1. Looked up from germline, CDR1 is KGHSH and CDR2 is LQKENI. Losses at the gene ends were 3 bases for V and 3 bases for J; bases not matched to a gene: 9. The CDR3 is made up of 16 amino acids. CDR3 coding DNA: TGTGCCAGCTCACCTCCCGGCCAGGGGGCGCACTATGGCTACACCTTC. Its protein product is CASSPPGQGAHYGYTF.

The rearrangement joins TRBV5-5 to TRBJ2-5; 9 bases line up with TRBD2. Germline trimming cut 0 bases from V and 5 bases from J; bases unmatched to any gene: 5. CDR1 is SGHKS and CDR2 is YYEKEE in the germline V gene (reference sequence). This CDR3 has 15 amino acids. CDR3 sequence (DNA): TGTGCCAGCAGCTTGGCGGGACTAGCCCGGGAGACCCAGTACTTC. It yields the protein CASSLAGLARETQYF.

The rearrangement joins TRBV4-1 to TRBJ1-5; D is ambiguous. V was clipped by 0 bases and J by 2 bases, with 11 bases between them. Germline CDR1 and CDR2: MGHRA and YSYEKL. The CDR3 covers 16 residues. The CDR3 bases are TGCGCCAGCAGCCAAGATCAAGGGTACGGCAATCAGCCCCAGCATTTT. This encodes CASSQDQGYGNQPQHF.

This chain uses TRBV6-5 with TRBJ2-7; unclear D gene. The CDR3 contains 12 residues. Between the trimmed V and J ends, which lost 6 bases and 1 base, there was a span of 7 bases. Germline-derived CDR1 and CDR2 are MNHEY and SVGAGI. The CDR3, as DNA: TGTGCCAGCAGGTCGGTTTCCTACGAGCAGTACTTC. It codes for CASRSVSYEQYF.

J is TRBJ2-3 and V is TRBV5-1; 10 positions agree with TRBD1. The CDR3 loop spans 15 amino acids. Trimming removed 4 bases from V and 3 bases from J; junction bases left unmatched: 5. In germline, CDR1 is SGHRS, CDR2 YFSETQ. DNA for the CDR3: TGCGCCAGCAGCGCAGACAGGGGGCTTACAGATACGCAGTATTTT. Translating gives CASSADRGLTDTQYF.

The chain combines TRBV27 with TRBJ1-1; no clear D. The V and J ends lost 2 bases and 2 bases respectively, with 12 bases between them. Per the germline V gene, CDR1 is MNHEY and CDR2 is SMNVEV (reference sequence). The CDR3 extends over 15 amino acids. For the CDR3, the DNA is TGTGCCAGCAGTTTAAGTAGGAGTGGTAACACTGAAGCTTTCTTT. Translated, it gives CASSLSRSGNTEAFF.

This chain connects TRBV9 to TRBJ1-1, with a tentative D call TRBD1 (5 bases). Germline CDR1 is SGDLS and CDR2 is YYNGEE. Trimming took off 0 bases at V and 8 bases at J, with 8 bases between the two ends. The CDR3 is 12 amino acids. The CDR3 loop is CASSVDAGEAFF. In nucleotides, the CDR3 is TGTGCCAGCAGCGTAGACGCAGGGGAAGCTTTCTTT.

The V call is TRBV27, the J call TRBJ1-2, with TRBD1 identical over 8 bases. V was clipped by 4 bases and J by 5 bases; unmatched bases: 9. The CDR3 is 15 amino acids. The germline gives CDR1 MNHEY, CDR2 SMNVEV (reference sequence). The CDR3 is CASSSNRGGRYGYTF. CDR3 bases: TGTGCCAGCAGTTCGAACAGGGGGGGAAGGTATGGCTACACCTTC.

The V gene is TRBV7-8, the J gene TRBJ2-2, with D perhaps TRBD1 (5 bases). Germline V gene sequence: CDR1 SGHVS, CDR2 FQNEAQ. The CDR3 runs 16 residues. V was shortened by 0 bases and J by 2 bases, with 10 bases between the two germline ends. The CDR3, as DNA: TGTGCCAGCAGCTTAGCTGGGGCAGTCAACACCGGGGAGCTGTTTTTT. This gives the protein CASSLAGAVNTGELFF.

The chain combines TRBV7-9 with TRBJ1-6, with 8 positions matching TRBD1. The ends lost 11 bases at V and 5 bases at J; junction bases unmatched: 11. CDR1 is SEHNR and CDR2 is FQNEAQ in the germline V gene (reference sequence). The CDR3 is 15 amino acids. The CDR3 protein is CAVVGSGGHNSPLHF. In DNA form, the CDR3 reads TGTGCCGTGGTGGGGTCAGGGGGCCATAATTCACCCCTCCACTTT. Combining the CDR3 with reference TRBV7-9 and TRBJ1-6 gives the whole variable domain DTGVSQNPRHKITKRGQNVTFRCDPISEHNRLYWYRQTLGQGPEFLTYFQNEAQLEKSRLLSDRFSAERPKGSFSTLEIQRTEQGDSAMYLCAVVGSGGHNSPLHFGNGTRLTVT.

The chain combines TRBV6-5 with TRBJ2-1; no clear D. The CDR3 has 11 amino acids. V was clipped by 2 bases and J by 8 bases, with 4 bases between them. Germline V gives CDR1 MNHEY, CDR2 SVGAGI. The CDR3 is CASSYVDEQFF. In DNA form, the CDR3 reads TGTGCCAGCAGTTACGTGGATGAGCAGTTCTTC.

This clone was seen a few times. The CDR3 DNA follows: TGTGCCAGCAGCTTAGACCTAGCCTTCGGAGAGACCCAGTACTTC. Its translation is CASSLDLAFGETQYF. The chain joins TRBV7-2 to TRBJ2-5; tentatively, D is TRBD2 (5 bases). The CDR3 length is 15 residues. Germline CDR1 and CDR2: SGHTA and FQGNSA. Trimming pared 1 base from V and 4 bases from J, leaving 13 bases between.

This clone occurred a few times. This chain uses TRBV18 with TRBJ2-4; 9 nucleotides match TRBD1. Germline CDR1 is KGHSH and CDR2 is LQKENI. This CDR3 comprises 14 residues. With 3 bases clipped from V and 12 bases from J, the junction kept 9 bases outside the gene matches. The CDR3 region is CASSPLTGGGGQYF. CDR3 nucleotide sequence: TGTGCCAGCTCACCCCTGACAGGGGGAGGTGGTCAGTACTTC.